This T cell receptor (beta chain) emerged from a study of cytomegalovirus exposure and HLA in healthy donors listed by TCRdb under 2017. Regarding the research as a whole: A later analysis indicated that the 95 to 150 validation repertoires were generated on the platform also employed for the roughly 650 repertoires of the first cohort. The study aimed to test whether cataloging public T cell receptors could reveal signatures of past pathogen exposure. In addition to the first cohort of about 650 subjects, a separate validation cohort of 130 or so different subjects was used. To predict cytomegalovirus infection status, the study combined high-throughput TCR immunosequencing, statistical association of individual TCRs with disease status, and machine learning.

The donors were included in the validation cohort of approximately 130 subjects, a group kept apart from the roughly 610-subject first cohort. The library was obtained by the immunoSEQ multiplex PCR assay. The authors' pipeline ran thus. A statistical classification framework was built for diagnosing cytomegalovirus status from the catalog of TCR beta chain sequences. In TCRdb, the immuneACCESS table is reduced to in-frame sequences with V and J assigned. These tables do not hold every clone; where another copy was compared, an unresolved V gene accounts for under half, and the others remain unexplained. Clone size and V and J calls were adopted from that table, with D and trimming inferred from the DNA. The sample contains some 270,000 clones, 80% to 90% of them found a single time. The ten most abundant clones make up roughly 0.99% of the sample. The CDR3 covers 15 residues, taking in both the cysteine and the phenylalanine. The entry retains the CDR3 DNA only, 45 bases that are in frame from base 1. V is reduced by 0 bases and J by 2 bases, leaving a spacing of 11 bases between them. CDR1 and CDR2, per the germline V gene, are SGHRS and YFSETQ.

With regard to this clone: Its antigen is still unknown. Per-base quality was not reported, and no clone a single base away is much larger than it.

Summary of the overall study and its limitations: The classifier was reported to diagnose cytomegalovirus status with high specificity and sensitivity in both the original and validation cohorts. Most TCR sequences were seen in very few donors, while some public TCRs were found in many individuals. The authors suggested that the approach could potentially be generalized to other disease states and immunological phenotypes. The validation cohort had no HLA typing available for a later analysis, so co-occurrence within that cohort was assessed over all 110 or so repertoires. In a later analysis, TCRs clustered in the first cohort were found to also tend to co-occur in the 120 validation repertoires, with 90% to 95% of cluster scores above 0. The study gave a list of some 150 TCR beta chains associated with cytomegalovirus. In vitro tests confirmed that a few of the cytomegalovirus-associated TCR beta chains recognize cytomegalovirus antigens.

The receptor was derived from a woman younger than 30 in good health and CMV-seronegative. This sequence uses TRBV5-1 and TRBJ1-2, with TRBD1 tentatively as D gene (5 bases match). Material for sequencing was PBMCs. The nucleotides are TGCGCCAGCAGCTTGGTAACAGGTGGGAACTATGGCTACACCTTC. This translates into CASSLVTGGNYGYTF.